These T cell receptor beta chains were read from a single sample in a study of blood T cell repertoires in COVID-19. The table came from immunoSEQ multiplex PCR; TCRdb's copy has only in-frame clones and leaves some out. The data show 25,000 to 35,000 clones, about 80% seen once. The material sequenced was peripheral blood. The receptors stem from a man between 65 and 85 years old with active COVID-19. CDR3s include the opening cysteine and the closing phenylalanine or tryptophan. The D gene is left open where the match is weak. The size of a clone is reported for some rows only, either as once, few or many, or as a class for expanded clones.

.	TRBV7-9	once	TRBJ2-2	CASSFHNRYTGELFF	TGTGCCAGCAGCTTCCACAACCGATACACCGGGGAGCTGTTTTTT
TRBD1	TRBV27	.	TRBJ1-5	CASSLPPGQFFPCNQPQHF	TGTGCCAGCAGTTTACCCCCGGGACAGTTCTTTCCTTGCAATCAGCCCCAGCATTTT
TRBD2	TRBV2	.	TRBJ2-7	CASNQRGAQYF	TGTGCCAGCAATCAGCGGGGGGCTCAGTACTTC
TRBD1	TRBV5-4	.	TRBJ1-1	CASSRGTGTGLLNTEAFF	TGTGCCAGTAGCCGGGGGACTGGGACAGGGCTCTTGAACACTGAAGCTTTCTTT
.	TRBV24-1	.	TRBJ1-2	CATSDPPSGGYTF	TGTGCCACCAGTGATCCGCCCTCCGGTGGCTACACCTTC
TRBD1	TRBV15	.	TRBJ2-1	CATSINRGRFHEQFF	TGTGCCACCAGCATAAACAGGGGGCGCTTCCATGAGCAGTTCTTC
.	TRBV5-1	.	TRBJ2-5	CASSLLGTDQETQYF	TGCGCCAGCAGCTTGCTCGGGACTGATCAAGAGACCCAGTACTTC
TRBD1	TRBV9	.	TRBJ1-6	CASSVEGAVGSPLHF	TGTGCCAGCAGCGTTGAGGGGGCGGTTGGGTCACCCCTCCACTTT
.	TRBV19	few	TRBJ1-5	CASSLGQALYSNQPQHF	TGTGCCAGTAGTTTAGGCCAGGCGCTGTATAGCAATCAGCCCCAGCATTTT
TRBD1	TRBV28	few	TRBJ1-2	CASSRDRAGGYTF	TGTGCCAGCAGTCGGGACAGGGCGGGTGGCTACACCTTC
.	TRBV27	.	TRBJ2-7	CASSSGTWQYF	TGTGCCAGCAGTTCGGGTACTTGGCAGTACTTC
TRBD2	TRBV29-1	.	TRBJ2-1	CSLRGGASGRADHNEQFF	TGCAGCTTGAGAGGGGGCGCCAGCGGGAGGGCCGACCACAATGAGCAGTTCTTC
.	TRBV7-3	.	TRBJ1-1	CASSSNGGLGAAEAFF	TGTGCCAGCAGCTCAAATGGGGGCCTGGGGGCCGCTGAAGCTTTCTTT
TRBD2	TRBV2	.	TRBJ2-7	CASSERLAGEKTYEQYF	TGTGCCAGCAGTGAAAGGCTAGCGGGAGAGAAAACCTACGAGCAGTACTTC
TRBD2	TRBV4-2	.	TRBJ2-1	CASSQPGRGDSNEQFF	TGTGCCAGCAGCCAACCTGGGCGGGGGGATTCCAATGAGCAGTTCTTC
TRBD2	TRBV10-3	once	TRBJ2-2	CAISGWGWTSGRLNTGELFF	TGTGCCATCAGTGGGTGGGGGTGGACTAGCGGGCGCCTGAACACCGGGGAGCTGTTTTTT
.	TRBV9	.	TRBJ1-1	CASSVQGNTEAFF	TGTGCCAGCAGCGTACAGGGGAACACTGAAGCTTTCTTT
TRBD2	TRBV3-1/TRBV3-2	.	TRBJ2-7	CASSPRVGSGLSYEQYF	TGTGCCAGCAGCCCTCGGGTCGGTAGCGGGCTTTCCTACGAGCAGTACTTC
TRBD2	TRBV7-2	.	TRBJ2-1	CASSAGEANEQFF	TGTGCCAGCAGCGCGGGGGAGGCCAATGAGCAGTTCTTC
TRBD2	TRBV7-9	.	TRBJ2-3	CASSSLAGVKSDTQYF	TGTGCCAGCAGCTCTTTAGCGGGAGTCAAGTCAGATACGCAGTATTTT
TRBD2	TRBV27	.	TRBJ2-3	CASSFRGTSLDTQYF	TGTGCCAGCAGTTTCCGGGGGACTAGCCTAGATACGCAGTATTTT
.	TRBV6-6	.	TRBJ1-5	CAMGGSGPNQPQHF	TGTGCCATGGGGGGTTCCGGGCCCAATCAGCCCCAGCATTTT
.	TRBV10-2	.	TRBJ1-2	CASSGVNYGYTF	TGCGCCAGCTCCGGGGTTAACTATGGCTACACCTTC
TRBD2	TRBV6-6	once	TRBJ2-2	CASSQRPSLAGVTGELFF	TGTGCCAGCAGTCAACGGCCCTCTCTAGCGGGAGTCACCGGGGAGCTGTTTTTT
.	TRBV9	.	TRBJ2-7	CASSVVTAGEQYF	TGTGCCAGCAGCGTAGTAACTGCGGGGGAGCAGTACTTC
TRBD2	TRBV5-6	.	TRBJ2-1	CASSIVAGVVKNEQFF	TGTGCCAGCAGCATTGTAGCGGGAGTGGTGAAAAATGAGCAGTTCTTC
TRBD2	TRBV6-1	.	TRBJ2-1	CASSVIAGAARGGQFF	TGTGCCAGCAGTGTGATAGCGGGAGCGGCCCGAGGGGGGCAGTTCTTC